Included here is one TCR beta chain sequence, with context. Its antigen is not identified. The data were obtained in a study of PD-1 blockade in mismatch repair-deficient tumors. Study summary: All were previously treated, progressing patients with about 11 mismatch repair-deficient cancer types.

Study-wide findings and caveats: Tumor-resident clones, often absent from pretreatment blood, expanded after pembrolizumab and then contracted.

J lost 9 bases, V lost 2 bases, and 12 bases had no gene match. Germline V gene data show CDR1 as MDHEN and CDR2 as SYDVKM. This CDR3 is built from 16 residues. The assay was immunoSEQ multiplex PCR, and TCRdb's table has in-frame clones only and misses some. The table includes around 100,000 clones, roughly four fifths detected once. Every patient had mismatch repair deficiency by PCR or immunohistochemistry. TCR sequencing covered a few patients who responded to pembrolizumab. The sequencing used peripheral blood, collected roughly 35 weeks after starting pembrolizumab. This chain joins TRBV28 and TRBJ2-1, with 8 bases lining up with TRBD1. The origin of this receptor is an adult with mismatch repair-deficient cancer. The CDR3 sequence is CASSLTQGAGGGEQFF. The CDR3 coding sequence is TGTGCCAGCAGTTTAACCCAGGGGGCAGGGGGCGGTGAGCAGTTCTTC.